Presented here are 8 T cell receptor beta chains from one specimen sequenced in a study of blood T cells in healthy people across ages. The second PCR ran roughly 6 to 11 cycles with a sample-barcoded 5' primer and J-beta primers. TCRdb processed the 5' RACE reads anew with MiXCR; each CDR3 protein has one entry. The table shows around 1.5 million distinct CDR3 sequences, with roughly 30% occurring only once. Sequences were obtained from blood. These receptors all come from a woman aged 25 to 45 in good health.

This clonotype was observed a few times. The V and J genes are TRBV15 and TRBJ2-3; 7 bases are a match to TRBD1. V was pared by 0 bases and J by 0 bases, with 6 bases of the junction left unmatched. CDR3 length: 17 amino acids. In germline, CDR1 is LNHNV, CDR2 YYDKDF (reference sequence). For the CDR3, the DNA is TGTGCCACCAGCAGAGACCGGGACAGCCTTAGCACAGATACGCAGTATTTT. This gives the protein CATSRDRDSLSTDTQYF.

This clonotype was detected only a few times. The gene calls are TRBV5-1 and TRBJ2-4, with a weak D call TRBD2 (7 bases). TRBJ2-7 matches the DNA end more closely, so the J call is doubtful. The germline V gene has CDR1 SGHRS and CDR2 YFSETQ. The CDR3 is 15 amino acids. This chain's CDR3 is CASSLWTESGGEQYF. CDR3 sequence (DNA): TGCGCCAGCAGCTTGTGGACAGAGTCGGGAGGCGAGCAGTACTTC.

This clonotype was detected a few times. The chain uses TRBV27 and TRBJ2-7, with D maybe TRBD1 (5 bases). V was shortened by 4 bases and J by 2 bases, with 9 bases between the two germline ends. The CDR3 loop spans 13 amino acids. The germline CDR1 and CDR2 sequences are MNHEY and SMNVEV (reference sequence). In DNA form, the CDR3 reads TGTGCCAGCAGTTGGGGCCCTACCTACGAGCAGTACTTC. As protein: CASSWGPTYEQYF.

The J gene is TRBJ2-4, the V gene TRBV20-1; TRBD2 aligns across 11 bases. The last part of the DNA fits TRBJ2-7 better; the J call may be wrong. The CDR3 length is 14 residues. Germline V CDR1 and CDR2: DFQATT, SNEGSKA (reference sequence). CDR3 in amino acids: CSARISGGAYEQYF. CDR3 nucleotides: TGCAGTGCTAGGATTAGCGGGGGGGCCTACGAGCAGTACTTC.

This chain connects TRBV5-1 to TRBJ2-5; D is perhaps TRBD1 (6 bases). The germline V gene encodes CDR1 SGHRS and CDR2 YFSETQ. The CDR3 loop spans 14 amino acids. V gave up 3 bases and J gave up 3 bases, with 12 bases separating them. CDR3 DNA sequence: TGCGCCAGCAGCTCCGGACAGAATGAAGAGACCCAGTACTTC. It specifies CASSSGQNEETQYF. The full variable domain, in which reference TRBV5-1 and TRBJ2-5 provide the parts outside the CDR3, is KAGVTQTPRYLIKTRGQQVTLSCSPISGHRSVSWYQQTPGQGLQFLFEYFSETQRNKGNFPGRFSGRQFSNSRSEMNVSTLELGDSALYLCASSSGQNEETQYFGPGTRLLVL.

This clonotype has a handful of counts. The rearrangement joins TRBV20-1 to TRBJ2-3; TRBD2 matches at 11 bases. This CDR3 comprises 16 residues. Germline V gene data show CDR1 as DFQATT and CDR2 as SNEGSKA (reference sequence). Trimming at V came to 3 bases and at J to 3 bases, leaving 8 bases not matched to a gene. CDR3 region: CSASALTSGVTDTQYF. CDR3 sequence (DNA): TGCAGTGCTAGCGCGCTGACTAGCGGGGTAACAGATACGCAGTATTTT.

V gene TRBV12-3 or TRBV12-4 combines with J gene TRBJ2-1, with D possibly called TRBD1 or TRBD2 (6 bases each). Trimming shortened V by 5 bases and J by 4 bases, and 15 bases separated the two germline ends. The CDR3 runs to 15 residues. This CDR3 reads CASSGGGLHYNEQFF. CDR3 bases: TGTGCCAGCAGTGGAGGGGGACTGCATTACAATGAGCAGTTCTTC.

As to this clonotype: This could be a read error, since a much larger clone is one nucleotide away. The chain uses TRBV4-1 and TRBJ2-7, with 11 bases that match TRBD2. This CDR3 contains 17 residues. The germline V gene encodes CDR1 MGHRA and CDR2 YSYEKL. V dropped 3 bases and J dropped 0; count of bases not matched to a gene: 7. The CDR3 nucleotides are TGCGCCAGCAGCCAGTACCGACTAGCGGGGCGCTCCTACGAGCAGTACGTC. It codes for CASSQYRLAGRSYEQYV.